This TCR beta chain was profiled in a study of T cell changes during pregnancy in multiple sclerosis. The table came from immunoSEQ multiplex PCR; TCRdb's copy has only in-frame clones and leaves some out. This sample carries about 80,000 clones, about 94% of them seen once, and the ten largest clones take approximately 0.92%. CDR1 MGHRA and CDR2 YSYEKL come from the germline V gene. V dropped 2 bases and J dropped 7 bases, with 14 bases sitting between them. This CDR3 contains 15 residues. Sequenced here: peripheral blood, sampled in the second trimester of pregnancy. The chain carries TRBV4-1 and TRBJ1-4; D is possibly TRBD1 (5 bases). The TCR originated in a female donor in good health, enrolled as a control in a pregnancy study. CDR3 sequence: CASSQPGTTGEKLFF. The CDR3 DNA reads TGCGCCAGCAGCCAACCCGGGACTACAGGTGAAAAACTGTTTTTT.